This record looks at one T cell receptor (beta chain) sequence and its context. V lost 0 bases and J lost 5; bases outside the gene matches: 5. CDR1 is LGHNA and CDR2 is YSLEER in the germline V gene. The CDR3 extends over 16 amino acids. The sample comes from a study of blood T cell repertoires in COVID-19. Overall study: COVID-19 samples from acute and convalescent phases originated in the United States, Italy and Spain.

Sequencing was performed with immunoSEQ multiplex PCR; in TCRdb, only in-frame clones are kept and a portion is missing. The table shows around 200,000 clones, with approximately 80% occurring only once. The source is an elderly woman with acute or convalescent COVID-19. The chain recombines TRBV4-3 with TRBJ1-4, with 8 bases lining up with TRBD1. The sample taken for sequencing was peripheral blood. CDR3 DNA sequence: TGCGCCAGCAGCCAAGACTCAGGACAGGGAAATGAAAAACTGTTTTTT. It specifies CASSQDSGQGNEKLFF.